The clone carrying this T cell receptor (beta chain) was detected a few times. Its target is unknown. The data are from a study of CD8 T cells in ankylosing spondylitis. The study's findings and limits: One TCR beta motif, made up of about 8 highly homologous variants, appeared characteristic of ankylosing spondylitis blood. Researchers report that disease-linked clones proved CD8+ and relatively rare in peripheral blood.

TCRdb itself ran the 5' RACE reads through MiXCR, one entry per CDR3 protein. The sample carries 700,000 to 1,000,000 distinct CDR3 sequences, about 12% recorded once. Germline CDR1 is LGHNA and CDR2 is YNFKEQ. Trimming took 4 bases from V and 1 from J, leaving 13 bases between them. This CDR3 is 15 amino acids long. This chain uses TRBV4-2 with TRBJ1-1; tentatively, D is TRBD1 (6 bases). The TCR sequence derives from a male donor with ankylosing spondylitis. Sequences were obtained from blood, either unsorted or a sorted T cell fraction (not recorded which). CDR3 nucleotides: TGTGCCAGCAGCCCGCCCCTGGACAGGAACACTGAAGCTTTCTTT. Protein product: CASSPPLDRNTEAFF.